This T cell receptor (beta chain) stems from a study of blood T cell repertoires in COVID-19. As for the study in general: Whether acute or convalescent, the COVID-19 samples came from the United States, Italy and Spain. Nucleic acid was either cDNA or gDNA, and it came from T cells, B-cell-depleted T cells, or PBMCs.

Libraries were prepared by immunoSEQ multiplex PCR; TCRdb keeps only in-frame clonotypes and omits some of them. The sample contains roughly 70,000 clones, about 88% of which appear only once. Trimming removed 4 bases at V and 2 bases at J, with 10 bases between. Germline V gives CDR1 SGHKS, CDR2 YYEKEE (reference sequence). This CDR3 is 13 amino acids long. Source material: peripheral blood. This sequence was found in a man aged 50 to 59 with acute or convalescent COVID-19. The chain has TRBV5-5 and TRBJ2-7, with unresolved D. CDR3 amino acids: CASSTTPAYEQYV. Written as DNA, the CDR3 is TGTGCCAGCAGCACGACACCAGCCTACGAGCAGTACGTC.